Below, 15 T cell receptor beta chains from the same sample are listed, as sequenced in a study of human T cells and chemical hapten exposure. TCRdb called the RACE reads again in MiXCR, with one record for every CDR3 protein. The sample carries 85,000 to 100,000 distinct CDR3 sequences, roughly 11% recorded once. Regarding time point: patch test 2, 6 weeks after DPC sensitization. Treatment: therapeutic diphenylcyclopropenone sensitization with weekly scalp DPC. The sample consisted of whole blood, taken in connection with sensitization to the hapten diphenylcyclopropenone (DPC). The receptors were gathered from a man aged 35-49 years with alopecia areata. Some clones in this sample may be carry-over from other donors' samples.

This clonotype has a handful of counts. The chain employs TRBV12-3 or TRBV12-4 and TRBJ1-2, with 9 bases that match TRBD1. This CDR3 spans 19 amino acids. V trimming: 0 bases; J trimming: 8 bases; junction bases outside the gene matches: 19. CDR3 coding DNA: TGTGCCAGCAGTTTAGCGCCCTTTGGCACAGGGGGCCGCCTTAAGGGCTACACCTTC. It translates to CASSLAPFGTGGRLKGYTF.

This clonotype was observed a few times. J is TRBJ1-2 and V is TRBV30; 7 bases map to TRBD1. CDR1 is GTSNPN and CDR2 is SVGIG in the germline V gene (reference sequence). The length of the CDR3 is 13 residues. Losses at the gene ends were 2 bases for V and 5 bases for J; bases not matched to a gene: 5. The DNA of the CDR3 is TGTGCCTGGAGTCAGGGACAGCTTTATGGCTACACCTTC. Protein product: CAWSQGQLYGYTF.

This clonotype was detected only a few times. The rearrangement uses TRBV14 and TRBJ2-3; a weak D match, TRBD2 (6 bases). CDR3 length equals 14 residues. Germline lookup yields CDR1 SGHDN and CDR2 FVKESK. The V end was cut by 6 bases, the J end by 1 base, with 11 bases between. This CDR3 reads CASRKAGGTDTQYF. The CDR3 bases are TGTGCCAGCAGGAAAGCGGGTGGCACAGATACGCAGTATTTT.

This clonotype was seen ten or more times. This rearrangement joins TRBV6-6 to TRBJ2-1, with D hard to call. Trimming removed 3 bases from V and 4 bases from J, with 10 bases in between. The CDR3 runs 14 residues. The germline CDR1 and CDR2 sequences are MNHNY and SVGAGI (reference sequence). Written as DNA, the CDR3 is TGTGCCAGCAGTTATTTGGCAAATTACAATGAGCAGTTCTTC. Its protein product is CASSYLANYNEQFF.

J is TRBJ1-5 and V is TRBV15; no definite D call. CDR1 and CDR2 (germline): LNHNV, YYDKDF (reference sequence). V lost 0 bases to trimming and J lost 12 bases, with 12 bases between them. The CDR3 length is 13 residues. Here the CDR3 DNA reads TGTGCCACCAGCAGAGATGAGTTCGTGGACCAGCATTTT. Amino acids: CATSRDEFVDQHF.

This clonotype was counted only a few times. The genes are TRBV4-2 and TRBJ2-3; the match to TRBD2 covers 14 bases. Germline values: CDR1 LGHNA, CDR2 YNFKEQ. The J segment lost 4 bases and the V segment lost 2 bases, leaving 8 bases of the junction unmatched. There are 18 residues in the CDR3. DNA for the CDR3: TGTGCCAGCAGCCAAAGGAGACTAGCGGGAGGGGTGCCAGATACGCAGTATTTT. It encodes CASSQRRLAGGVPDTQYF.

The sample holds a few counts of this clonotype. The chain employs TRBV6-2 or TRBV6-3 and TRBJ2-1; 11 bases line up with TRBD2. This CDR3 contains 20 residues. V was clipped by 6 bases and J by 0 bases; unmatched bases: 16. Germline CDR1 reads MNHEY; CDR2 reads SVGEGT. CDR3 sequence (DNA): TGTGCCAGCAGAATCGTTTCCCTGACTAGCGGGACCCCCTCCTACAATGAGCAGTTCTTC. It specifies CASRIVSLTSGTPSYNEQFF.

This chain joins TRBV7-9 and TRBJ1-6; D gene unclear. The ends were cut back, 3 bases at V and 5 bases at J, with 14 bases in the middle. Germline V gene lookup returns CDR1 SEHNR and CDR2 FQNEAQ (reference sequence). The CDR3 has 16 residues. Here the CDR3 reads CASSFPAGPDNSPLHF. In DNA, the CDR3 is TGTGCCAGCAGCTTCCCAGCCGGACCCGATAATTCACCCCTCCACTTT.

This clonotype was counted at least ten times. V usage is TRBV3-1 and J usage is TRBJ1-6, with D possibly being TRBD1 (5 bases). This CDR3 region has 15 residues. Germline CDR1 reads LGHDT; CDR2 reads YNNKEL (reference sequence). V lost 1 base, J lost 5 bases, and 9 bases lay in between. The CDR3 coding sequence is TGTGCCAGCAGCCAAGGCCGGGGCCATAATTCACCCCTCCACTTT. Encoded protein: CASSQGRGHNSPLHF.

This clonotype was observed a few times. This chain links TRBV28 with TRBJ2-6, with D tentatively TRBD1 (7 bases). Germline V lookup: CDR1 MDHEN, CDR2 SYDVKM. The CDR3 covers 17 residues. The V end was cut by 3 bases, the J end by 2 bases, with 14 bases between. The CDR3 reads CASSFQGGGAGANVLTF. In DNA form, the CDR3 reads TGTGCCAGCAGTTTTCAGGGGGGTGGGGCTGGGGCCAACGTCCTGACTTTC.

This chain uses TRBV5-4 with TRBJ2-4, with a tentative D call TRBD2 (6 bases). The germline V and J ends were trimmed by 0 bases and 3 bases, with 13 bases remaining between them. The CDR3 extends over 16 amino acids. The germline gives CDR1 SGHNT, CDR2 YYREEE (reference sequence). CDR3 nucleotides: TGTGCCAGCAGCTTGGACGCGGGACGAAACAAAAACATTCAGTACTTC. Its translation: CASSLDAGRNKNIQYF. Using reference TRBV5-4 and TRBJ2-4 for the parts outside the CDR3, the full variable domain is ETGVTQSPTHLIKTRGQQVTLRCSSQSGHNTVSWYQQALGQGPQFIFQYYREEENGRGNFPPRFSGLQFPNYSSELNVNALELDDSALYLCASSLDAGRNKNIQYFGAGTRLSVL.

This chain connects TRBV30 to TRBJ2-1, with 7 bases aligning to TRBD1. Germline CDR1 is GTSNPN and CDR2 is SVGIG (reference sequence). The length of the CDR3 is 11 residues. Losses at the gene ends were 8 bases for V and 7 bases for J; bases not matched to a gene: 5. The CDR3 nucleotides read TGTGCCGTGGGACAGCTGAATGAGCAGTTCTTC. As protein: CAVGQLNEQFF.

V and J are TRBV19 and TRBJ1-1, with a weak D call TRBD1 (5 bases). Germline V gene lookup returns CDR1 LNHDA and CDR2 SQIVND (reference sequence). V shed 5 bases and J shed 0 bases, with 16 bases lying between them. This CDR3 is 16 amino acids long. CDR3 nucleotides: TGTGCCAGTAGTCCCGGACAAATTTCCATGAACACTGAAGCTTTCTTT. It translates to CASSPGQISMNTEAFF. Combining the CDR3 with reference TRBV19 and TRBJ1-1 gives the whole variable domain DGGITQSPKYLFRKEGQNVTLSCEQNLNHDAMYWYRQDPGQGLRLIYYSQIVNDFQKGDIAEGYSVSREKKESFPLTVTSAQKNPTAFYLCASSPGQISMNTEAFFGQGTRLTVV.

For the CDR3, the DNA is TGTGCCAGCAGGCGATTCGATGAGCAGTTCTTC. Translating gives CASRRFDEQFF. The chain joins TRBV6-2 or TRBV6-3 to TRBJ2-1; D gene uncertain. Germline loops: CDR1 MNHEY, CDR2 SVGEGT. V dropped 6 bases and J dropped 8 bases, with 8 bases sitting between them. This CDR3 region has 11 residues.

This clonotype was seen only a few times. The V call is TRBV7-8, the J call TRBJ2-2; D call uncertain. Germline CDR1 SGHVS, CDR2 FQNEAQ. CDR3 length: 14 residues. With 1 base removed from V and 6 bases from J, the gap between germline ends came to 9 bases. CDR3 DNA: TGTGCCAGCAGCTTAGACCAGGTGGCCGGGGAGCTGTTTTTT. Translated: CASSLDQVAGELFF.